This TCR beta chain was sequenced during a study of T cell responses to AZD1222 COVID-19 vaccine. Whole-study findings and limits: Reports indicate that nearly half of spike-specific TCRs are directed at unmutated variant regions.

V was clipped by 5 bases and J by 4 bases, with 14 bases between them. Germline V gene lookup returns CDR1 MNHEY and CDR2 SMNVEV (reference sequence). The CDR3 covers 14 residues. Regarding this clone: The target antigen is unknown.

Data came from immunoSEQ multiplex PCR; TCRdb stores just in-frame clones and leaves some out. The sample holds roughly 46,000 clones; around 88% are singletons and the top ten take 20% to 25%. The gene calls are TRBV27 and TRBJ1-2, with D perhaps matching TRBD1 (6 bases). The TCR was taken from an adult who received the AZD1222 COVID-19 vaccine. The material was peripheral blood, obtained 28 days after the second AZD1222 dose. The CDR3 loop reads CASSARQAVYGYTF. In DNA form, the CDR3 reads TGTGCCAGCAGTGCTCGACAGGCTGTCTATGGCTACACCTTC.